A single sample is the source of the 10 T cell receptor beta chains below, sequenced in a study of cytomegalovirus exposure and HLA in healthy donors. Primers included in the PCR were 60 Vbeta and 13 Jbeta primers. Assay used: immunoSEQ multiplex PCR; TCRdb lists only in-frame clones, some missing. The sample consists of 140,000 to 150,000 clones, around two thirds of them appearing once. Sequencing was done on a sample of PBMCs. Every receptor here comes from a woman between 18 and 30 years old in good health and CMV-seronegative.

V gene TRBV4-1 combines with J gene TRBJ2-1; tentative D call: TRBD2 (5 bases). The length of the CDR3 is 14 residues. Trimming stripped 2 bases from V and 9 bases from J, with 14 bases between. CDR1 MGHRA and CDR2 YSYEKL come from the germline V gene. CDR3 sequence (DNA): TGCGCCAGCAGCCAACAAGAAAGGAGGATTGAGCAGTTCTTC. It specifies CASSQQERRIEQFF.

The chain joins TRBV9 to TRBJ2-1; maybe TRBD2 (6 bases). V lost 3 bases and J lost 7, with 11 bases in between. CDR1 is SGDLS, CDR2 YYNGEE, per germline. The CDR3 has 13 residues. DNA of the CDR3: TGTGCCAGCAGCGCCGGGACTTTTAATGAGCAGTTCTTC. Its protein is CASSAGTFNEQFF.

The chain employs TRBV18 and TRBJ1-2; 8 nucleotides line up with TRBD1. Germline CDR1 is KGHSH and CDR2 is LQKENI. CDR3 size: 15 residues. The trim removed 3 bases at V and 7 bases at J, leaving 10 bases unmatched. CDR3 in DNA: TGTGCCAGCTCACCCCAGACAGGGGAGGCTGGTGGCTACACCTTC. This translates into CASSPQTGEAGGYTF.

V and J are TRBV5-8 and TRBJ1-1, with 12 bases aligning to TRBD1. The CDR3 has 16 residues. The germline gives CDR1 SGHTS, CDR2 YDEGEE. The J segment lost 1 base and the V segment lost 0 bases, leaving 1 base of the junction unmatched. CDR3 amino acids: CASSLEGQGANTEAFF. The CDR3 nucleotides read TGTGCCAGCAGCTTGGAGGGACAGGGGGCGAACACTGAAGCTTTCTTT.

The CDR3 coding sequence is TGCGCCAGCAGCCTAGAATCCACCTACGAGCAGTACTTC. Translated: CASSLESTYEQYF. The chain links TRBV4-3 to TRBJ2-7; D remains unclear. This CDR3 region has 13 residues. The V end was cut by 4 bases, the J end by 2 bases, with 9 bases between. The germline CDR1 and CDR2 sequences are LGHNA and YSLEER.

The rearrangement links TRBV27 to TRBJ2-2; 7 bases match TRBD1. CDR3 length: 17 residues. Trimming removed 6 bases from V and 5 bases from J; junction bases left unmatched: 15. Per the germline V gene, CDR1 is MNHEY and CDR2 is SMNVEV (reference sequence). In DNA, the CDR3 is TGTGCCAGCAGCCCGGACAGGCTCGGGGCCTATACCGGGGAGCTGTTTTTT. It is translated as CASSPDRLGAYTGELFF.

The chain's CDR3 is CASSHPTTSRGTQYF. The DNA of the CDR3 is TGTGCCAGCAGCCACCCCACCACAAGTAGGGGGACCCAGTACTTC. This rearrangement joins TRBV16 to TRBJ2-5; D might be TRBD1 (5 bases). The CDR3 totals 15 residues. The germline V gene has CDR1 KGHSY and CDR2 FQNENV. V lost 3 bases, J lost 7 bases, and 18 bases lay in between.

The V gene is TRBV18, the J gene TRBJ1-5; TRBD1 agrees at 8 bases. The CDR3 covers 18 residues. Germline CDR1 KGHSH, CDR2 LQKENI. V shed 2 bases and J 1 base; nucleotides not matched to a gene: 10. In nucleotides, the CDR3 is TGTGCCAGCTCACCAGTTGGGTTGACAGGGGTAAGCAATCAGCCCCAGCATTTT. Translation: CASSPVGLTGVSNQPQHF.

This clone was detected only once. This rearrangement joins TRBV5-1 to TRBJ2-7, with 13 bases that match TRBD2. The CDR3 runs 15 residues. V was pared by 4 bases and J by 3 bases, with 4 bases of the junction left unmatched. Germline CDR1 reads SGHRS; CDR2 reads YFSETQ. CDR3 in DNA: TGCGCCAGCAGCCTTGGACTAGCGGGGGACTACGAGCAGTACTTC. Amino acid sequence: CASSLGLAGDYEQYF.

The chain has TRBV6-6 and TRBJ2-7, with 7 bases lining up with TRBD2. Trimming cost V 8 bases and J 6 bases; bases outside gene matches: 7. CDR3 length: 12 amino acids. Germline V gives CDR1 MNHNY, CDR2 SVGAGI (reference sequence). The CDR3 DNA is TGTGCCAGCCGCCGGGGCGGGGGCGAGCAGTACTTC. As protein: CASRRGGGEQYF.